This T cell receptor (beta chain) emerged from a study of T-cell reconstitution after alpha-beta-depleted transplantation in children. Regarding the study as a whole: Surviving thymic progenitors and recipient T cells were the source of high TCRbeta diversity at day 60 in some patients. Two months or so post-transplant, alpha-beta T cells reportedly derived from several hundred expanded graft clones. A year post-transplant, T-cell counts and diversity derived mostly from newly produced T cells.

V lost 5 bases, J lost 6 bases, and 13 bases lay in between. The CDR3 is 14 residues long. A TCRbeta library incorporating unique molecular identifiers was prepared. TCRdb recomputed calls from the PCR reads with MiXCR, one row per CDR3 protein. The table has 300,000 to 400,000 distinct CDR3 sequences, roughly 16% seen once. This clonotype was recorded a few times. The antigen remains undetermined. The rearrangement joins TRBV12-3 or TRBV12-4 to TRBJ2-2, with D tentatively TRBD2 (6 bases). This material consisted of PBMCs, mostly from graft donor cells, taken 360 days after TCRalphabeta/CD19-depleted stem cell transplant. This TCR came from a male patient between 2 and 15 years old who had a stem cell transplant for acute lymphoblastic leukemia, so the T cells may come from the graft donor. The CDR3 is CASSPQRVSGELFF. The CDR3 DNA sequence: TGTGCCAGCAGTCCCCAGCGGGTATCCGGGGAGCTGTTTTTT.